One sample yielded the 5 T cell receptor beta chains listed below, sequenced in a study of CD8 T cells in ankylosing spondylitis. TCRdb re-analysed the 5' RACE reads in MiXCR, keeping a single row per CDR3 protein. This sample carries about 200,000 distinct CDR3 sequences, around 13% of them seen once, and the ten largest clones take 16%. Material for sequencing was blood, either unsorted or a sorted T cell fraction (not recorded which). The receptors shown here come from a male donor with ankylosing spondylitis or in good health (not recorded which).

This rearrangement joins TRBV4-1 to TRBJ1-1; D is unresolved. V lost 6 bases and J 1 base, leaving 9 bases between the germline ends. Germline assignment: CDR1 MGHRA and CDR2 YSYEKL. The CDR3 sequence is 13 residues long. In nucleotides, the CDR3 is TGCGCCAGCAGAGGGTTCTCGAACACTGAAGCTTTCTTT. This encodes CASRGFSNTEAFF.

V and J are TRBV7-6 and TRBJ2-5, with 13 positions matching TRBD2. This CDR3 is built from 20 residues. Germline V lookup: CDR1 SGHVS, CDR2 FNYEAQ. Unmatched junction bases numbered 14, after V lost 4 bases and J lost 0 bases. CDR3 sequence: CASSYPVGTSGAWYQETQYF. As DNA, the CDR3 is TGTGCCAGCAGCTACCCCGTCGGGACTAGCGGGGCCTGGTACCAAGAGACCCAGTACTTC.

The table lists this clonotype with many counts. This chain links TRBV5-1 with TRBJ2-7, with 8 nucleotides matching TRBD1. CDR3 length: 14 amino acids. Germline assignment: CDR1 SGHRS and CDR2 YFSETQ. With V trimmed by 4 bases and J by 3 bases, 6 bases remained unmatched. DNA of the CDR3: TGCGCCAGCAGCCCAGGACAGGGAAACTACGAGCAGTACTTC. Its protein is CASSPGQGNYEQYF.

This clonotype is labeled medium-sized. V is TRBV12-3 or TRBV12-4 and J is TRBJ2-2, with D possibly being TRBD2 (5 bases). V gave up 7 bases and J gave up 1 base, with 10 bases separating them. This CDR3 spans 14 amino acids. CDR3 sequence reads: CASNLGRNTGELFF. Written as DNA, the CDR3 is TGTGCCAGCAACCTAGGGAGGAACACCGGGGAGCTGTTTTTT.

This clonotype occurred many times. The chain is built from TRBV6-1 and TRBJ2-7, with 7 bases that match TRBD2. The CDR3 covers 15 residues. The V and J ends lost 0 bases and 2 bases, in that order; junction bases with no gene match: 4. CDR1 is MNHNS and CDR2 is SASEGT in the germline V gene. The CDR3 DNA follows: TGTGCCAGCAGTGAAGCGGCTAGCGGAGCCTACGAGCAGTACTTC. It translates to CASSEAASGAYEQYF.